This T cell receptor (beta chain) was profiled in a study of blood T cell repertoires in COVID-19 (dated by TCRdb to 2018 to 2021). Study-wide context: Recovered participants in ImmuneRACE Cohort 3 were defined as having two consecutive negative NP/OP PCR tests, clearance from a healthcare professional, or resolution of symptoms. The samples were drawn from two sources: the first 160 participants of the ongoing ImmuneRACE study, and 1,254 subjects contributed by 6 global collaborators. The material from the prospective study consisted of cDNA or gDNA derived from T cells, B-cell-depleted T cells, or PBMCs. HLA class I and class II types, where available, came from metadata supplied by the sample provider rather than from assay-based typing. Collaborator samples came from the United States, Italy and Spain and covered acute and convalescent phases of COVID-19. Nearly every sample came with metadata listing a de-identified subject ID, COVID-19 status, age in years and sex. Deeply sampled blood TCRbeta repertoires from subjects exposed to, actively infected with, or recovered from COVID-19 were included in the dataset. The repertoires were released in a freely available public database meant as a resource for research on the immune response to SARS-CoV-2.

Worth noting for this clone: This receptor's antigen is unknown. No base quality values were provided; no much bigger clone lies one nucleotide off.

Enrolling through a virtual design, the prospective study's participants ranged in age from about 18 to 89 years and lived across roughly 24 United States geographic areas. In the prospective study, cohorts were assigned on the basis of participant-reported clinical history obtained from a screening survey and a study questionnaire. In the prospective study, mobile phlebotomists collected whole blood, serum and a nasopharyngeal or oropharyngeal swab from each participant. Additional blood draws and questionnaires over a 2-month period could optionally be provided by prospective study participants. Before DNA extraction, prospective study blood samples were shipped either frozen or at room temperature. General conclusions and limits of the study: Clinical and demographic metadata were provided uncurated, with the amount varying by source and participant.

TCRbeta CDR3 regions were amplified from genomic DNA using the immunoSEQ Assay, a bias-controlled multiplex PCR. On the authors' methods: Nucleated cell counts per sample were estimated from amplification of reference gene primers within the assay. To quantify the absolute abundance of each unique TCRbeta CDR3 rearrangement, sequence reads were collapsed and filtered. Productive Simpson clonality was computed per sample as the square root of Simpson's diversity index over productive rearrangements. In TCRdb, the immuneACCESS table is reduced to in-frame sequences with V and J assigned. These tables do not hold every clone; where another copy was compared, an unresolved V gene accounts for under half, and the others remain unexplained. V and J calls and clone size are copied from that table; D and trimming were computed from the DNA. The sample contains roughly 340,000 clones, over 75% of them found a single time. Jointly, the top ten make up approximately 1.9% of the sample.

The germline V gene (reference sequence) specifies MNHEY as CDR1 and SMNVEV as CDR2. Counted from cysteine to phenylalanine, this CDR3 has 13 amino acids. Here the CDR3 DNA is all that survives: 39 bases in frame from base 1. Trimming costs V 3 bases and J 7 bases, and their ends lie 10 bases apart. The receptor was derived from a man aged 35-49 years in a cohort exposed to, infected with or recovered from COVID-19 (not recorded which). Rearrangement joined TRBV27 to TRBJ1-5, with the D segment identity uncertain. The specimen sequenced was PBMCs or T cells enriched from blood (not recorded which). The CDR3 is CASSFRGTQPQHF. The sequenced DNA: TGTGCCAGCAGTTTTCGGGGTACGCAGCCCCAGCATTTT.